These 6 T cell receptor beta chains were all obtained from the same sample, sequenced in a study of monozygotic twins with inflammatory bowel disease. TCRdb re-called the 5' RACE reads and catalogs CDR3 proteins one per entry, DNA excluded. Recorded for this sample: around 380,000 distinct CDR3 sequences. Sequencing was done on a sample of blood. Receptors originate from a human donor with ulcerative colitis or Crohn's disease, or a healthy co-twin of an affected twin (not recorded which).

The chain uses TRBV12-3 or TRBV12-4 and TRBJ2-2; lacking DNA, the TRBD1 call made by TCRdb goes unchecked. The CDR3 extends over 19 amino acids. CDR3 residues: CASRRILRSGGGYTGELFF.

The chain links TRBV18 to TRBJ2-1; checking the TCRdb D call of TRBD1 is not possible without DNA. There are 19 residues in the CDR3. Germline loops: CDR1 KGHSH, CDR2 LQKENI. The CDR3 loop reads CASSPAGQLFISSYNEQFF.

The chain couples TRBV7-2 to TRBJ2-3. The germline V gene encodes CDR1 SGHTA and CDR2 FQGNSA. The CDR3 is 12 residues long. This CDR3 is CASSSRRDTQYF. The variable domain in full, with the rest retrieved from reference TRBV7-2 and TRBJ2-3, is GAGVSQSPSNKVTEKGKDVELRCDPISGHTALYWYRQSLGQGLEFLIYFQGNSAPDKSGLPSDRFSAERTGGSVSTLTIQRTQQEDSAVYLCASSSRRDTQYFGPGTRLTVL.

The chain carries TRBV5-1 and TRBJ2-5; as DNA is missing, the TRBD1 call by TCRdb cannot be tested. The CDR3 is 15 residues long. Germline assignment: CDR1 SGHRS and CDR2 YFSETQ. CDR3 loop: CASSGAGTAQETQYF.

This sequence joins TRBV19 and TRBJ1-1. The length of the CDR3 is 13 residues. The germline V gene encodes CDR1 LNHDA and CDR2 SQIVND (reference sequence). The CDR3 here is CASSGSSNTEAFF.

This chain uses TRBV11-2 with TRBJ1-2; TCRdb outputs TRBD1, but without DNA this stays unchecked. Germline V lookup: CDR1 SGHAT, CDR2 FQNNGV. This CDR3 is 18 amino acids long. The CDR3: CASSLDSPAGNYNYGYTF. The whole variable domain, filled in from reference TRBV11-2 and TRBJ1-2, reads EAGVAQSPRYKIIEKRQSVAFWCNPISGHATLYWYQQILGQGPKLLIQFQNNGVVDDSQLPKDRFSAERLKGVDSTLKIQPAKLEDSAVYLCASSLDSPAGNYNYGYTFGSGTRLTVV.